This TCR beta chain originates from a study of T-cell reconstitution after alpha-beta-depleted transplantation in children. Using unique molecular identifiers, the investigators prepared the TCRbeta library. MiXCR, applied by TCRdb to the PCR reads, yields one record per CDR3 protein. The sample records some 600,000 distinct CDR3 sequences, roughly 13% being singletons. This clonotype was detected once. Germline CDR1 MDHEN, CDR2 SYDVKM. The V gene lost 9 bases and the J gene lost 1 base, with 14 bases spanning the gap. CDR3 length: 14 residues. The clonotype was recovered from a male patient between 10 and 17 years old who had a stem cell transplant for acute myeloid leukemia, so the T cells may come from the graft donor. The chain joins TRBV28 to TRBJ2-3; no definite D call. Material: PBMCs, mostly from graft donor cells, obtained 360 days after TCRalphabeta/CD19-depleted stem cell transplant. The CDR3 here is CARSLRFRTDTQYF. The CDR3 nucleotides read TGTGCCAGGAGCTTAAGGTTCCGCACAGATACGCAGTATTTT.